The rows below give T cell receptor beta chains drawn from one sample of a study of T cells in Graves' hyperthyroidism and ophthalmopathy. TCRdb called the multiplex PCR reads again in MiXCR, with one record for every CDR3 protein. Of around 350,000 distinct CDR3 sequences listed, around a quarter are singletons. The sample comprised blood. These receptors came from a man aged 50 to 60 with Graves' hyperthyroidism. The CDR3 runs from the conserved cysteine through the conserved F or W. Each record gives: CDR3 DNA, CDR3 protein, V gene, J gene, clone size, D gene. D genes are given only for firm matches. For some rows the clone size is stated as once, few or many, or as a class when expanded; others skip it.

CDR3nt: TGCGCCAGCAGCCCAGGGACTGTCGTCTACGAGCAGTACTTC
CDR3aa: CASSPGTVVYEQYF
v_gene: TRBV5-1
j_gene: TRBJ2-7
abundance: few
d_gene: NA

CDR3nt: TGTGCCAGCCTAATTAGCGTTGCCCTTAACAATGAGCAGTTCTTC
CDR3aa: CASLISVALNNEQFF
v_gene: TRBV2
j_gene: TRBJ2-1
abundance: many
d_gene: NA

CDR3nt: TGTGCCAGCCGGACTTCCGAGGGCAATGAGCAGTTCTTC
CDR3aa: CASRTSEGNEQFF
v_gene: TRBV7-3
j_gene: TRBJ2-1
abundance: many
d_gene: NA

CDR3nt: TGTGCCAGCAGCTTGTTGGGATTCCAAGAGACCCAGTACTTC
CDR3aa: CASSLLGFQETQYF
v_gene: TRBV11-2
j_gene: TRBJ2-5
abundance: NA
d_gene: NA

CDR3nt: TGCAGCGTTCGGTTATATGGTGAGCAGTTCTTC
CDR3aa: CSVRLYGEQFF
v_gene: TRBV29-1
j_gene: TRBJ2-1
abundance: NA
d_gene: NA

CDR3nt: TGTGCCAGCAGTTACTCGCCGGGACAGATCTATGGCTACACCTTC
CDR3aa: CASSYSPGQIYGYTF
v_gene: TRBV6-5
j_gene: TRBJ1-2
abundance: few
d_gene: TRBD1

CDR3nt: TGTGCCAGCAGTTTCGCGGGGTATCAGCCCCAGCATTTT
CDR3aa: CASSFAGYQPQHF
v_gene: TRBV12-3/TRBV12-4
j_gene: TRBJ1-5
abundance: NA
d_gene: NA

CDR3nt: TGCGCCAGCAGCTTACTGGGAAGGTCGAATGAAAAACTGTTTTTT
CDR3aa: CASSLLGRSNEKLFF
v_gene: TRBV5-1
j_gene: TRBJ1-4
abundance: NA
d_gene: NA

CDR3nt: TGTGCCAGCAGTTACGGTTTGCAGGCTGAAGCTTTCTTT
CDR3aa: CASSYGLQAEAFF
v_gene: TRBV6-5
j_gene: TRBJ1-1
abundance: NA
d_gene: NA

CDR3nt: TGTGCCGGGAGAGGGGGGGAGAACACTGAAGCTTTCTTT
CDR3aa: CAGRGGENTEAFF
v_gene: TRBV19
j_gene: TRBJ1-1
abundance: few
d_gene: NA

CDR3nt: TGCGCCAGCAGCTCCGGGACAGGGGTATTTTACGAGCAGTACTTC
CDR3aa: CASSSGTGVFYEQYF
v_gene: TRBV5-1
j_gene: TRBJ2-7
abundance: NA
d_gene: TRBD1

CDR3nt: TGCAGTGCTAGAGATCCGGAGAGGGGGCCGGGTGAGCAGTACTTC
CDR3aa: CSARDPERGPGEQYF
v_gene: TRBV20-1
j_gene: TRBJ2-7
abundance: few
d_gene: TRBD1

CDR3nt: TGTGCCAGCAGCCAACGGGCGTCAGATACGCAGTATTTT
CDR3aa: CASSQRASDTQYF
v_gene: TRBV12-3/TRBV12-4
j_gene: TRBJ2-3
abundance: many
d_gene: NA

CDR3nt: TGTGCCAGCAGCTTAGCGCAGAGCGGGGGGCAGTATTTT
CDR3aa: CASSLAQSGGQYF
v_gene: TRBV7-9
j_gene: TRBJ2-3
abundance: NA
d_gene: TRBD2

CDR3nt: TGCAGTGCTACCAAAACTAGCGTATCCTACGAGCAGTACTTC
CDR3aa: CSATKTSVSYEQYF
v_gene: TRBV20-1
j_gene: TRBJ2-7
abundance: NA
d_gene: TRBD2

CDR3nt: TGTGCCAGCAGTGGGACAGGCGGACTGAACACTGAAGCTTTCTTT
CDR3aa: CASSGTGGLNTEAFF
v_gene: TRBV3-1
j_gene: TRBJ1-1
abundance: many
d_gene: TRBD1

CDR3nt: TGTGCCAGCAGCTTAACCGAGAACAATGAGCAGTTCTTC
CDR3aa: CASSLTENNEQFF
v_gene: TRBV7-2
j_gene: TRBJ2-1
abundance: NA
d_gene: NA

CDR3nt: TGTGCCAGCAGTTACTCGTTCCCGGGACTAGGGGGGGAGACCCAGTACTTC
CDR3aa: CASSYSFPGLGGETQYF
v_gene: TRBV6-6
j_gene: TRBJ2-5
abundance: NA
d_gene: TRBD2

CDR3nt: TGTGCCAGCGGGGCCAGAAGGATAGAAAAACTGTTTTTT
CDR3aa: CASGARRIEKLFF
v_gene: TRBV2
j_gene: TRBJ1-4
abundance: NA
d_gene: NA